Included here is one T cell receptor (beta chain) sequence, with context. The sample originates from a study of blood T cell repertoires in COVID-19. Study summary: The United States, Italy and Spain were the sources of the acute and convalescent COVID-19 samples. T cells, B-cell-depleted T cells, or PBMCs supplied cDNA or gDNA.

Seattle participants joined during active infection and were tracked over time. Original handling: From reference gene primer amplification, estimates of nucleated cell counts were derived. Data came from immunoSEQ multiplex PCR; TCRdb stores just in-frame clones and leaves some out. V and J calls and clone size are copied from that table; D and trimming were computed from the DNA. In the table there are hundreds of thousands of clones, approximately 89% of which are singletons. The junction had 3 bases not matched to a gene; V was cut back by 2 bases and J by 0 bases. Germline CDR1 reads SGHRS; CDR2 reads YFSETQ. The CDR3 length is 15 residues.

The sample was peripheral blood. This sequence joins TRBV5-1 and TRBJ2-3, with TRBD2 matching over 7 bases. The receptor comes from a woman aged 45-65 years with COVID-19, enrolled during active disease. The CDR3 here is CASSLAGTSTDTQYF. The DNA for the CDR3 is TGCGCCAGCAGCTTAGCGGGGACTAGCACAGATACGCAGTATTTT.